This T cell receptor beta chain is drawn from a study of cytomegalovirus exposure and HLA in healthy donors. Generated by immunoSEQ multiplex PCR, the TCRdb table keeps only in-frame clones and is missing some. The data show 140,000 to 150,000 clones, 94% seen once. This CDR3 is built from 15 residues. Between the trimmed V and J ends, which lost 0 bases and 1 base, there was a span of 12 bases. Germline V gene lookup returns CDR1 GTSNPN and CDR2 SVGIG (reference sequence). This chain uses TRBV30 with TRBJ1-1; D remains unclear. The TCR originated in a man aged 18-30 years in good health and CMV-seropositive. Sequenced input: PBMCs. CDR3 DNA: TGTGCCTGGAGTGTAATCGAGGATAGGAACACTGAAGCTTTCTTT. As protein: CAWSVIEDRNTEAFF.